The present entry profiles one T cell receptor (beta chain) with its context. The target antigen is unknown. PCR primers comprised 60 Vbeta and 13 Jbeta primers. Some clones are missing from TCRdb's copy, which holds only in-frame ones; the method was immunoSEQ multiplex PCR. The data hold about 120,000 clones, with 65% to 80% observed a single time. The sample belongs to a study of cytomegalovirus exposure and HLA in healthy donors. Study-level background: Out of about 190 million T cells, an earlier analysis found some 110 million unique TCR beta sequences in total. Study-level findings and limits: In a later analysis, compared with equally common non-associated chains, HLA-associated beta chains were more expanded. The listing of 150 to 200 TCR beta chains classed them as cytomegalovirus-associated. With DRB1 most and HLA-C fewest, TCR association rates differed between HLA loci in a later analysis.

The CDR3 is 12 amino acids. Trimming shortened V by 3 bases and J by 7 bases, and 7 bases separated the two germline ends. Germline V gene sequence: CDR1 SGHAT, CDR2 FQNNGV. Sequencing input: PBMCs. The sequence came from a woman aged 40 to 50 in good health and CMV-seropositive. This chain links TRBV11-2 with TRBJ2-1; unclear D gene. The CDR3 DNA is TGTGCCAGCAGCTTGGTGCGGAATGAGCAGTTCTTC. Translating it yields CASSLVRNEQFF.